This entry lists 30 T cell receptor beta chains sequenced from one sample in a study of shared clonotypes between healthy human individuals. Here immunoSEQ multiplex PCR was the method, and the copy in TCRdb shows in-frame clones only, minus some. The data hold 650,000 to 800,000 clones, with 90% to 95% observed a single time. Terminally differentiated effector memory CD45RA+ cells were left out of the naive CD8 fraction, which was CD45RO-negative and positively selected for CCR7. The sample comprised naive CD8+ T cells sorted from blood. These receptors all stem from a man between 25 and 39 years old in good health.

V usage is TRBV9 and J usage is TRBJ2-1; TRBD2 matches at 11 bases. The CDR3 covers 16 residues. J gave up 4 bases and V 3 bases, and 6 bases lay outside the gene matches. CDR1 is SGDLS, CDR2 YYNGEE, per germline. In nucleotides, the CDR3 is TGTGCCAGCAGCGCTTTGTCTAGCGGGAGGTACAATGAGCAGTTCTTC. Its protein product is CASSALSSGRYNEQFF.

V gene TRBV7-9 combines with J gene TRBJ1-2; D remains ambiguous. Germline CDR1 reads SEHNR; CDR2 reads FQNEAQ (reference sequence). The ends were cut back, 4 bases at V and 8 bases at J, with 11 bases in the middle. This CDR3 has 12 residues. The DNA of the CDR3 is TGTGCCAGCAGCTACGCCCTGGAGGGCTACACCTTC. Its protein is CASSYALEGYTF.

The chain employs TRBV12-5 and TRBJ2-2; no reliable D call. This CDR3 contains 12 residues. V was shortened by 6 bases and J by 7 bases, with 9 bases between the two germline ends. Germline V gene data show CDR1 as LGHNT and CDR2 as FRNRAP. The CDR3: CASGAVGGELFF. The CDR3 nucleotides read TGTGCTAGTGGAGCAGTCGGCGGGGAGCTGTTTTTT.

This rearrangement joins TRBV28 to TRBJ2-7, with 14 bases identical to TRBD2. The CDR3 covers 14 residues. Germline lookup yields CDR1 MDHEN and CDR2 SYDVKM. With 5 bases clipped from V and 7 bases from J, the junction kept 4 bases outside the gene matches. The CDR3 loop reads CASSGTSGSREQYF. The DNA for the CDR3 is TGTGCCAGCAGTGGGACTAGCGGGAGCAGGGAGCAGTACTTC. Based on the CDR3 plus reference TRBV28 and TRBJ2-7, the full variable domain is DVKVTQSSRYLVKRTGEKVFLECVQDMDHENMFWYRQDPGLGLRLIYFSYDVKMKEKGDIPEGYSVSREKKERFSLILESASTNQTSMYLCASSGTSGSREQYFGPGTRLTVT.

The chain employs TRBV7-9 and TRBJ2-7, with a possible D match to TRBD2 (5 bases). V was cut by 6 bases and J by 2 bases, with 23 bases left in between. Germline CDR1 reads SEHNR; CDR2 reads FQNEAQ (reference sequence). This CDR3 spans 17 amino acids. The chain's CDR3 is CASSSSLSGVLPYEQYF. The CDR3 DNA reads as TGTGCCAGCAGTTCTTCTTTGAGCGGAGTCCTTCCCTACGAGCAGTACTTC.

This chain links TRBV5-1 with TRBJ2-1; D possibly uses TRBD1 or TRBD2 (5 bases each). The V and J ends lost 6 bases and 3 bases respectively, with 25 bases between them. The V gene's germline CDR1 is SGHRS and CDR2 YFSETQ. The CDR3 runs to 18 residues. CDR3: CASNSLVPGQGYYNEQFF. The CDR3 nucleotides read TGCGCCAGCAACAGCTTGGTACCGGGGCAGGGTTACTACAATGAGCAGTTCTTC.

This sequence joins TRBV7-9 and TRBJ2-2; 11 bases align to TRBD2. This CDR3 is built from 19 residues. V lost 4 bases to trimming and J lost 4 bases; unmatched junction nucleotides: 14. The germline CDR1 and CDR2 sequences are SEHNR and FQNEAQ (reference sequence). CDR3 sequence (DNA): TGTGCCAGCAGCTCCACCAGACTGCCGGGACTAGCGGTCACCGGGGAGCTGTTTTTT. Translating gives CASSSTRLPGLAVTGELFF.

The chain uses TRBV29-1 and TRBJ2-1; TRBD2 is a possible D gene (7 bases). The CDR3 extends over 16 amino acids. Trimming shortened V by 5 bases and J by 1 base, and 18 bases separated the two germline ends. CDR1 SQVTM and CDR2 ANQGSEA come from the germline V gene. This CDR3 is CSVTGGGPKSYNEQFF. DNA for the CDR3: TGCAGCGTTACTGGGGGGGGGCCCAAGTCCTACAATGAGCAGTTCTTC.

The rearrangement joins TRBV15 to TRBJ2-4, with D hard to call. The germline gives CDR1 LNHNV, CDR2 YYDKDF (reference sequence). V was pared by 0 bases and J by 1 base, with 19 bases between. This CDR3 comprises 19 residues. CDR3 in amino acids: CATSRDPPAGVNAKNIQYF. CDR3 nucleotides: TGTGCCACCAGCAGAGATCCCCCGGCCGGTGTCAATGCCAAAAACATTCAGTACTTC.

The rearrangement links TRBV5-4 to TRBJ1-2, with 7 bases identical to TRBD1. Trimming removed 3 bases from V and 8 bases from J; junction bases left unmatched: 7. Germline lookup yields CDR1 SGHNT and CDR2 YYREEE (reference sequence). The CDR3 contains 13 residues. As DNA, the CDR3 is TGTGCCAGCAGCTGGACAGGAGAGGAGGGCTACACCTTC. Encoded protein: CASSWTGEEGYTF.

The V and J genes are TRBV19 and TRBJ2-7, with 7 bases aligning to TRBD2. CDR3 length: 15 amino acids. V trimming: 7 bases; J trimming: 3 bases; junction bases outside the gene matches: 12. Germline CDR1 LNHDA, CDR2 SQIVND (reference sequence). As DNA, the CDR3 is TGTGCCAGTACCCTCGCCGGGGGAGGGGTCTACGAGCAGTACTTC. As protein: CASTLAGGGVYEQYF.

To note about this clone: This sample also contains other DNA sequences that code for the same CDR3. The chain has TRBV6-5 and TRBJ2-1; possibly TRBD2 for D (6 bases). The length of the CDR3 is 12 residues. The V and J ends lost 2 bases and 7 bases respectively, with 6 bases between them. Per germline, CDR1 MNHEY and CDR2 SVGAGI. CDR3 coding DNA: TGTGCCAGCAGTTACGCGGGGAATGAGCAGTTCTTC. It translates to CASSYAGNEQFF.

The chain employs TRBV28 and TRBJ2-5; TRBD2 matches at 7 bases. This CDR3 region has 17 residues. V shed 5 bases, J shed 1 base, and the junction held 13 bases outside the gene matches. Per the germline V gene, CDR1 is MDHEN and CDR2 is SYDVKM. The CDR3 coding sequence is TGTGCCAGCAGTCCAAACCGGGACTACATATTCCAAGAGACCCAGTACTTC. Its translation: CASSPNRDYIFQETQYF. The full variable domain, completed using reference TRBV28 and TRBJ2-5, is DVKVTQSSRYLVKRTGEKVFLECVQDMDHENMFWYRQDPGLGLRLIYFSYDVKMKEKGDIPEGYSVSREKKERFSLILESASTNQTSMYLCASSPNRDYIFQETQYFGPGTRLLVL.

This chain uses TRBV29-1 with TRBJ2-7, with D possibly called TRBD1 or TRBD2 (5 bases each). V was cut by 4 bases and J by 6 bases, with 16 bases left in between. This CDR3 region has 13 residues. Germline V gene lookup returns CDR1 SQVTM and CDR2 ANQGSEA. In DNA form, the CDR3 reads TGCAGCGTTGGAGCCGGGACCTCTTTCGAGCAGTACTTC. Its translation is CSVGAGTSFEQYF.

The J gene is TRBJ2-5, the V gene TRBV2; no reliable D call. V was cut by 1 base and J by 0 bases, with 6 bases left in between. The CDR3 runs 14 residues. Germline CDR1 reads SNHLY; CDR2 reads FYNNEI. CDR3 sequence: CASSEGNYQETQYF. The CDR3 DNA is TGTGCCAGCAGTGAAGGGAATTACCAAGAGACCCAGTACTTC.

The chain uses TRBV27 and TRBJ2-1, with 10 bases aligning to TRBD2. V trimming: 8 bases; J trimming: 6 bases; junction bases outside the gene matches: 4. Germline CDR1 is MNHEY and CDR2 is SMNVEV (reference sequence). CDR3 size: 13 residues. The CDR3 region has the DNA TGTGCCAGCGGACTAGCGGTCCGCAATGAGCAGTTCTTC. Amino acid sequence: CASGLAVRNEQFF.

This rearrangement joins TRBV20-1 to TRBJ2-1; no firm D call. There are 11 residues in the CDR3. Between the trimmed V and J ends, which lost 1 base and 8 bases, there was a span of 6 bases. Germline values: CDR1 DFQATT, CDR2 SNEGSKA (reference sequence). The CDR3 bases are TGCAGTGCTAGAGGGACGCATGAGCAGTTCTTC. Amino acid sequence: CSARGTHEQFF.

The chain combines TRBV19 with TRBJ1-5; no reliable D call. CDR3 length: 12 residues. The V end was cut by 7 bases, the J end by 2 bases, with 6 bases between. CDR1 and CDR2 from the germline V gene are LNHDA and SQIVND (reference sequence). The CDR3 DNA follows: TGTGCCAGTACCCAGGGCAATCAGCCCCAGCATTTT. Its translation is CASTQGNQPQHF.

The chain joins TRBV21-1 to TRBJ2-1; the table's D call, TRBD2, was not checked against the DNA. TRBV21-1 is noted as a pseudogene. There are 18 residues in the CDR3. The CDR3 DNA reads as TGTGCCAGCAGCAAAGAGCGGAGGGCCGACGGTGGCTACAATGAGCAGTTCTTC. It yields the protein CASSKERRADGGYNEQFF.

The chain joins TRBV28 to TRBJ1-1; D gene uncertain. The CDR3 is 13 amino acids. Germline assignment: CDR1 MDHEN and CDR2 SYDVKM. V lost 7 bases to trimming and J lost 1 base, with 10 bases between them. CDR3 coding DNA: TGTGCCAGCACCCACGCTGGGAACACTGAAGCTTTCTTT. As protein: CASTHAGNTEAFF.

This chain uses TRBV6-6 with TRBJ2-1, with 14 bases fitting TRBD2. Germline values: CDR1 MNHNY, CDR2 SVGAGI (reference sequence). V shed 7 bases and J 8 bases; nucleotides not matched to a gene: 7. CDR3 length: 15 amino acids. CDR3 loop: CASTSGLAGVYEQFF. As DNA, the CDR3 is TGTGCCAGCACCTCGGGACTAGCGGGAGTCTATGAGCAGTTCTTC.

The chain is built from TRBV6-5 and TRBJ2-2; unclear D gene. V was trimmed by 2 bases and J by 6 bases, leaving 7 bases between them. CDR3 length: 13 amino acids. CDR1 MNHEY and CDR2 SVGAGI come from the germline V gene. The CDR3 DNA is TGTGCCAGCAGTTACGTTCGTCCCGGGGAGCTGTTTTTT. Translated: CASSYVRPGELFF.

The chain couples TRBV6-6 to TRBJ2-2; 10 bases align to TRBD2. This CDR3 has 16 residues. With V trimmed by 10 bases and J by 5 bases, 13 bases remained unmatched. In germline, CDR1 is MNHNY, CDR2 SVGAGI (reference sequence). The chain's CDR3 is CATRSPLAGETGELFF. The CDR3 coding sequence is TGTGCCACCCGCTCACCGCTAGCGGGAGAGACCGGGGAGCTGTTTTTT.

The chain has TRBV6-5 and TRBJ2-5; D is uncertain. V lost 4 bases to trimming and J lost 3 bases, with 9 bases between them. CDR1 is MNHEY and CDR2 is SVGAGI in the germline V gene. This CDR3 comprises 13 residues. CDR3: CASSFAQEETQYF. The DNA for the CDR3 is TGTGCCAGCAGTTTTGCACAAGAAGAGACCCAGTACTTC.

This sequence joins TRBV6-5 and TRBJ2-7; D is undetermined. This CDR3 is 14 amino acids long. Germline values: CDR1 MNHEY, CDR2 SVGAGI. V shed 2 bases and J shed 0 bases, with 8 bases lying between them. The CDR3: CASSYRDTSYEQYF. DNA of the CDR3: TGTGCCAGCAGTTACAGAGACACCTCCTACGAGCAGTACTTC.

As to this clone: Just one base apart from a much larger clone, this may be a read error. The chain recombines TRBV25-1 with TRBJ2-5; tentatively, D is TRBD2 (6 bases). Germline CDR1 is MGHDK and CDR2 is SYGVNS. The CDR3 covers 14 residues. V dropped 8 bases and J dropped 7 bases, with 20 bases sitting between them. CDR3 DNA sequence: TGTGCCAGCTTCGGGTCGGGCGGGGAAGGGACCCAGTACTTC. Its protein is CASFGSGGEGTQYF.

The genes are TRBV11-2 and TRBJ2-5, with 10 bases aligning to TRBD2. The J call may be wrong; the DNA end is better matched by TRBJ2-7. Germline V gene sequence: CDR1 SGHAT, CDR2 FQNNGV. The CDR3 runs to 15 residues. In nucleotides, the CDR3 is TGTGCCAGCAGCTTAGGGCTAGCGGGAGTCTACGAGCAGTACTTC. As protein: CASSLGLAGVYEQYF.

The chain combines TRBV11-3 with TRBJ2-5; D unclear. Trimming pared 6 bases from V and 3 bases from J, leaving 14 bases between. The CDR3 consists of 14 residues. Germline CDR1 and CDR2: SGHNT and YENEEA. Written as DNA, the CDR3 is TGTGCCAGCAGAACAGCCGGACGGAAAGAGACCCAGTACTTC. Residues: CASRTAGRKETQYF. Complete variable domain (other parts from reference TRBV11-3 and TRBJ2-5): EAGVVQSPRYKIIEKKQPVAFWCNPISGHNTLYWYLQNLGQGPELLIRYENEEAVDDSQLPKDRFSAERLKGVDSTLKIQPAELGDSAVYLCASRTAGRKETQYFGPGTRLLVL.

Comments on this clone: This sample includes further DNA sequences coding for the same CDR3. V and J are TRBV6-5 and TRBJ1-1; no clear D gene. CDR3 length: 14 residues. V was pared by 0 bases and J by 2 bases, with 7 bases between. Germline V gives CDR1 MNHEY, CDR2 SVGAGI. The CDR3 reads CASSYSGLNTEAFF. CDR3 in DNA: TGTGCCAGCAGTTACTCGGGCCTCAACACTGAAGCTTTCTTT.

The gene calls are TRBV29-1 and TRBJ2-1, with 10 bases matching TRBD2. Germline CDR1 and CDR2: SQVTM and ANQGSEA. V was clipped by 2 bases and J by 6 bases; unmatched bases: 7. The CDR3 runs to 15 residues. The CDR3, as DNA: TGCAGCGTTGAAAGGGGGACTAGCGATCTCAATGAGCAGTTCTTC. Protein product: CSVERGTSDLNEQFF.